This TCR beta chain was obtained from a study of cytomegalovirus exposure and HLA in healthy donors. Findings and limits, study-wide: Earlier findings revealed that most TCR beta V segments proved productive either about 90% or about 30% of the time. It was confirmed in vitro that three of the CMV-associated chains were specific for CMV antigens.

This CDR3 has 13 residues. V dropped 7 bases and J dropped 3; count of bases not matched to a gene: 6. Germline V gene data show CDR1 as SQVTM and CDR2 as ANQGSEA. Primers included in the PCR were 60 Vbeta and 13 Jbeta primers. Assay: immunoSEQ multiplex PCR; the TCRdb copy retains only in-frame clones and omits some. The ten most abundant clones cover roughly 3% of a sample with roughly 100,000 clones. Comments on this clone: The antigen is undetermined.

The genes are TRBV29-1 and TRBJ2-3, with TRBD1 matching over 8 bases. The clonotype was recovered from a woman in her thirties in good health and CMV-seronegative. The specimen sequenced was PBMCs. The CDR3 region is CSGGDRNTDTQYF. The CDR3 nucleotides are TGCAGCGGGGGGGACAGGAATACAGATACGCAGTATTTT.